These T cell receptor beta chains were read from a single sample in a study of cytomegalovirus exposure and HLA in healthy donors. Only in-frame clones appear in the TCRdb table, and some are missing; sequencing was by immunoSEQ multiplex PCR. The sample records approximately 190,000 clones, around 70% being singletons. The sample comprised PBMCs. The receptors here all came from a man aged 35 to 55 in good health and CMV-seropositive. CDR3s include the opening cysteine and the closing phenylalanine or tryptophan. The D gene is left open where the match is weak. Size is omitted from some rows. Given values are once, few, many or a class for expanded clones.

clone size	V gene	J gene	D gene	CDR3 protein	CDR3 DNA
once	TRBV27	TRBJ1-1	TRBD1	CASSAPLRDSEAFF	TGTGCCAGCAGCGCCCCGCTCCGGGACAGTGAAGCTTTCTTT
NA	TRBV7-2	TRBJ1-5	NA	CASSYPGRNQPQHF	TGTGCCAGCAGCTACCCGGGGAGGAATCAGCCCCAGCATTTT
few	TRBV7-8	TRBJ2-7	TRBD1	CASSLDRGLYEQYF	TGTGCCAGCAGCTTGGACAGGGGGCTTTACGAGCAGTACTTC
once	TRBV5-1	TRBJ2-7	NA	CASSLTPGVYEQYF	TGCGCCAGCAGCTTAACACCGGGGGTTTACGAGCAGTACTTC
once	TRBV5-6	TRBJ1-2	TRBD1	CASSLGTGYGYTF	TGTGCCAGCAGCTTAGGGACAGGGTATGGCTACACCTTC
few	TRBV5-1	TRBJ2-5	NA	CASSSKGGAETQYF	TGCGCCAGCAGCTCGAAGGGGGGGGCCGAGACCCAGTACTTC
few	TRBV6-5	TRBJ1-6	NA	CASSSGRGSPLHF	TGTGCCAGCAGTTCGGGGAGGGGATCACCCCTCCACTTT
NA	TRBV7-2	TRBJ1-4	TRBD1	CASGPDRGNEKLFF	TGTGCCAGCGGCCCGGACAGGGGTAATGAAAAACTGTTTTTT
NA	TRBV5-1	TRBJ2-7	NA	CASSPQTDPSYEQYF	TGCGCCAGCAGCCCCCAGACAGACCCCTCCTACGAGCAGTACTTC
NA	TRBV19	TRBJ2-2	TRBD2	CASSQALAGTTGELFF	TGTGCCAGTAGTCAAGCACTAGCGGGGACCACCGGGGAGCTGTTTTTT
large	TRBV6-5	TRBJ2-2	TRBD1	CASRLTGFSTGELFF	TGTGCCAGCAGGTTGACAGGGTTCAGCACCGGGGAGCTGTTTTTT
NA	TRBV27	TRBJ2-4	NA	CATWARSRKNIQYF	TGTGCCACTTGGGCCCGTTCCCGGAAAAACATTCAGTACTTC
NA	TRBV9	TRBJ1-1	TRBD1	CASSARGRGDTEAFF	TGTGCCAGCAGCGCGAGGGGGCGCGGGGACACTGAAGCTTTCTTT
NA	TRBV6-1	TRBJ1-6	NA	CASSDKGVSSSPLHF	TGTGCCAGCAGTGATAAAGGGGTGTCAAGTTCACCCCTCCACTTT
once	TRBV4-2	TRBJ2-7	NA	CASSQLVSSYEQYF	TGTGCCAGCAGCCAGCTAGTGAGCTCCTACGAGCAGTACTTC
few	TRBV14	TRBJ2-1	TRBD2	CASSLLVMGGEQFF	TGTGCCAGCAGCCTGCTGGTCATGGGAGGGGAGCAGTTCTTC
few	TRBV11-1	TRBJ2-5	TRBD2	CASSSQGGGQVQETQYF	TGTGCCAGCAGCTCCCAGGGCGGGGGGCAGGTACAAGAGACCCAGTACTTC
NA	TRBV5-4	TRBJ2-2	NA	CASSFSSTGEPFF	TGTGCCAGCAGCTTCAGTAGCACCGGGGAGCCGTTTTTT
NA	TRBV28	TRBJ2-5	TRBD1	CATTGQGRGRETQYF	TGTGCCACGACGGGACAGGGAAGAGGCCGAGAGACCCAGTACTTC
NA	TRBV6-5	TRBJ2-5	TRBD2	CASSPRGGGRETQYF	TGTGCCAGCAGCCCTCGGGGGGGTGGGCGGGAGACCCAGTACTTC
NA	TRBV11-3	TRBJ1-5	TRBD1	CASRRDRGSNQPQHF	TGTGCCAGCAGGCGGGACAGGGGGAGCAATCAGCCCCAGCATTTT
few	TRBV7-2	TRBJ2-5	TRBD1	CASSLAGDRGQQETQYF	TGTGCCAGCAGCTTAGCGGGGGACAGGGGGCAACAAGAGACCCAGTACTTC
NA	TRBV2	TRBJ1-2	NA	CASRGDTRYGYTF	TGTGCCAGCAGGGGGGACACCCGCTATGGCTACACCTTC
NA	TRBV11-2	TRBJ2-2	NA	CASSPTRTVITGELFF	TGTGCCAGCAGCCCCACTCGAACCGTCATCACCGGGGAGCTGTTTTTT
few	TRBV10-2	TRBJ2-7	TRBD1	CASKPGQTYEQYF	TGCGCCAGCAAGCCGGGACAGACCTACGAGCAGTACTTC
NA	TRBV9	TRBJ2-3	NA	CASSVGVGAPDTQYF	TGTGCCAGCAGCGTAGGTGTGGGGGCCCCAGATACGCAGTATTTT
NA	TRBV6-6	TRBJ1-1	NA	CASLLAGNTEAFF	TGTGCCAGCCTCCTCGCGGGGAACACTGAAGCTTTCTTT
many	TRBV4-1	TRBJ1-5	NA	CASSQGFNRVQPQHF	TGCGCCAGCAGCCAAGGCTTCAACAGGGTTCAGCCCCAGCATTTT
NA	TRBV4-2	TRBJ1-2	TRBD1	CASSQDEGTVYGYTF	TGTGCCAGCAGCCAAGATGAGGGGACAGTTTATGGCTACACCTTC
NA	TRBV28	TRBJ1-3	NA	CASSLSTDSGNTIYF	TGTGCCAGCAGTTTATCGACAGACTCTGGAAACACCATATATTTT
once	TRBV27	TRBJ2-7	TRBD1	CASSFPDRVREQYF	TGTGCCAGCAGTTTCCCGGACAGGGTTCGAGAGCAGTACTTC
few	TRBV5-5	TRBJ1-1	NA	CASSFREAMNTEAFF	TGTGCCAGCAGCTTTCGGGAGGCAATGAACACTGAAGCTTTCTTT
NA	TRBV5-1	TRBJ1-1	TRBD1	CASSPSGGNTEAFF	TGCGCCAGCAGCCCGTCAGGGGGGAACACTGAAGCTTTCTTT
NA	TRBV7-9	TRBJ1-6	NA	CSSSLSGQGGTYNSPLHF	TGTTCCAGCAGCTTATCCGGCCAGGGTGGGACCTATAATTCACCCCTCCACTTT
NA	TRBV13	TRBJ1-4	NA	CASSRGGEKLFF	TGTGCCAGCAGCCGCGGCGGTGAAAAACTGTTTTTT
NA	TRBV7-3	TRBJ2-1	TRBD2	CASSFGAGEGEQFF	TGTGCCAGCAGCTTCGGCGCGGGGGAGGGTGAGCAGTTCTTC
NA	TRBV27	TRBJ2-7	TRBD2	CASATRDYRYEQYF	TGTGCCAGCGCTACCCGGGACTACCGCTACGAGCAGTACTTC